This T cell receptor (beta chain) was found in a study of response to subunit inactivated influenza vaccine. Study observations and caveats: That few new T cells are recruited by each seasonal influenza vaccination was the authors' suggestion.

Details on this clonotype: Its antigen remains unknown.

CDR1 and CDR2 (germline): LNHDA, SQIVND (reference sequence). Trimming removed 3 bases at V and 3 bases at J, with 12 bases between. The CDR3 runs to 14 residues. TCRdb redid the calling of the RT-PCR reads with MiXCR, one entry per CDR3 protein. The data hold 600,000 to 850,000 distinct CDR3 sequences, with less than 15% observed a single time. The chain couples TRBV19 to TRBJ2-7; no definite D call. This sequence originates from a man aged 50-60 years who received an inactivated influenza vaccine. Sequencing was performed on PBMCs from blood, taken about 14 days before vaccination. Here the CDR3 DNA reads TGTGCCAGTAGTATTCGGGCCGGATACTACGAGCAGTACTTC. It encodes CASSIRAGYYEQYF. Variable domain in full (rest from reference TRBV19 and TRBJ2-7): DGGITQSPKYLFRKEGQNVTLSCEQNLNHDAMYWYRQDPGQGLRLIYYSQIVNDFQKGDIAEGYSVSREKKESFPLTVTSAQKNPTAFYLCASSIRAGYYEQYFGPGTRLTVT.